Presented here are 9 T cell receptor beta chains from one specimen sequenced in a study of T cell changes during pregnancy in multiple sclerosis. The data were produced by immunoSEQ multiplex PCR, yet TCRdb's version contains in-frame clones alone and is incomplete. The repertoire consists of about 67,000 clones, with more than 85% occurring once and the leading ten covering almost 1.5%. Sequencing was performed on peripheral blood, taken in the second trimester of pregnancy. These receptor sequences come from a female donor with multiple sclerosis, enrolled in a pregnancy study.

CDR3: CAIRGEGSYEQYF. As DNA, the CDR3 is TGTGCCATCCGGGGGGAAGGCTCCTACGAGCAGTACTTC. The chain uses TRBV10-3 and TRBJ2-7; 7 bases are a match to TRBD2. The CDR3 has 13 residues. Per the germline V gene, CDR1 is ENHRY and CDR2 is SYGVKD. V shed 8 bases and J 0 bases; nucleotides not matched to a gene: 4.

This chain links TRBV27 with TRBJ1-1; no definite D call. CDR1 and CDR2 (germline): MNHEY, SMNVEV (reference sequence). V was shortened by 5 bases and J by 0 bases, with 10 bases between the two germline ends. The CDR3 contains 14 residues. CDR3 protein: CASSLGLVNTEAFF. CDR3 bases: TGTGCCAGCAGTCTCGGACTGGTGAACACTGAAGCTTTCTTT.

The chain combines TRBV7-9 with TRBJ1-5; D is unclear. Germline CDR1 reads SEHNR; CDR2 reads FQNEAQ (reference sequence). V was clipped by 2 bases and J by 4 bases, with 9 bases between them. CDR3 length: 14 residues. For the CDR3, the DNA is TGTGCCAGCAGCTTAATAAACGAGAATCAGCCCCAGCATTTT. This sequence encodes CASSLINENQPQHF.

The genes are TRBV6-5 and TRBJ2-1; 10 bases align to TRBD2. Germline assignment: CDR1 MNHEY and CDR2 SVGAGI. Germline trimming cut 1 base from V and 4 bases from J; bases unmatched to any gene: 4. The CDR3 totals 16 residues. The CDR3 protein is CASSYFGAGGYNEQFF. As DNA, the CDR3 is TGTGCCAGCAGTTACTTCGGAGCGGGAGGGTACAATGAGCAGTTCTTC.

This chain uses TRBV7-8 with TRBJ1-2; a possible D gene is TRBD1 (5 bases). The V gene lost 5 bases and the J gene lost 8 bases, with 24 bases spanning the gap. Germline values: CDR1 SGHVS, CDR2 FQNEAQ. The length of the CDR3 is 16 residues. CDR3 sequence: CASSPPRGWTVEGYTF. CDR3 coding DNA: TGTGCCAGCAGCCCCCCTAGGGGCTGGACCGTGGAGGGCTACACCTTC.

The chain employs TRBV29-1 and TRBJ2-3; the D gene is possibly TRBD1 (5 bases). Trimming shortened V by 4 bases and J by 2 bases, and 16 bases separated the two germline ends. Germline V gene data show CDR1 as SQVTM and CDR2 as ANQGSEA. The CDR3 has 15 amino acids. CDR3 region: CSVGPQGNPTDTQYF. DNA for the CDR3: TGCAGCGTTGGGCCCCAGGGTAACCCCACAGATACGCAGTATTTT.

This clone was recorded once. CDR3 amino acids: CAWSHDQGHGYTF. DNA for the CDR3: TGTGCCTGGAGCCACGACCAGGGTCACGGCTACACCTTC. This chain links TRBV30 with TRBJ1-2; a weak D match, TRBD1 (5 bases). CDR3 length: 13 residues. Germline CDR1 and CDR2: GTSNPN and SVGIG (reference sequence). V was cut by 3 bases and J by 8 bases, with 16 bases left in between.

The rearrangement joins TRBV6-5 to TRBJ2-1, with TRBD2 matching over 12 bases. The junction had 3 bases not matched to a gene; V was cut back by 6 bases and J by 3 bases. The CDR3 extends over 15 amino acids. Germline V CDR1 and CDR2: MNHEY, SVGAGI. CDR3 residues: CASSGLAGNYNEQFF. The CDR3 DNA reads TGTGCCAGCAGCGGACTAGCGGGGAACTACAATGAGCAGTTCTTC.

V gene TRBV12-1 combines with J gene TRBJ2-4; TRBD2, the table's D call, lacks a check against the DNA. TRBV12-1 has pseudogene status. The CDR3 contains 15 residues. CDR3 bases: TGTGCCTTACTCACCTGGGAGGAGACCAAAAACATTCAGTACTTC. Encoded protein: CALLTWEETKNIQYF.